This TCR beta chain appears in the sequencing data of a study of cytomegalovirus exposure and HLA in healthy donors. Regarding the study as a whole: There were some public TCRs occurring in many donors, but most TCR sequences were rare.

This table comes from immunoSEQ multiplex PCR, and its TCRdb copy is limited to in-frame clones, with some not included. The sample has about 220,000 clones, around 88% seen once. This clone turned up a few times. The antigen remains unidentified. These donors were members of the roughly 120-subject validation cohort, a group separate from the approximately 700-subject first cohort. Deletions cut 4 bases from V and 5 bases from J, with 15 bases between. The CDR3 sequence is 15 residues long. The germline gives CDR1 MGHRA, CDR2 YSYEKL. The specimen sequenced was PBMCs. This rearrangement joins TRBV4-1 to TRBJ1-5; D unresolved. This TCR derives from a woman under 30 in good health and CMV-seronegative. CDR3 loop: CASSPRVSYDQPQHF. The DNA of the CDR3 is TGCGCCAGCAGCCCGAGGGTTTCCTACGATCAGCCCCAGCATTTT.